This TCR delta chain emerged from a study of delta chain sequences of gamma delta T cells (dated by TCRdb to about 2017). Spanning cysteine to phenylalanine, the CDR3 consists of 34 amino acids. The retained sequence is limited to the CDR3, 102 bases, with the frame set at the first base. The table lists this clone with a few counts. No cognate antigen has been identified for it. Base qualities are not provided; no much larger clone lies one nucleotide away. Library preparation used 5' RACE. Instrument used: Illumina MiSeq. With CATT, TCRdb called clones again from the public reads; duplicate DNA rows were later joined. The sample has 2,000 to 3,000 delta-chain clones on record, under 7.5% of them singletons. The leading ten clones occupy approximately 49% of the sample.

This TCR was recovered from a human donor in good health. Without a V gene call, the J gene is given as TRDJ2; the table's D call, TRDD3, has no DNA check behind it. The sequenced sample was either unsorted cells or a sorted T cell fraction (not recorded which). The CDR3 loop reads CSGINAECLRIFSWGSKVFRNDACGSALTAQLFF. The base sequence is TGCAGTGGTATCAACGCAGAGTGTCTTCGGATCTTTTCTTGGGGGAGCAAGGTTTTTCGTAATGATGCCTGTGGTAGTGCTTTGACAGCACAACTCTTCTTT.